A selection of T cell receptor beta chains follows, all from one sample in a study of T cells in pancreatic ductal adenocarcinoma. Some clones are missing from TCRdb's copy, which holds only in-frame ones; the method was immunoSEQ multiplex PCR. The data contain 4,500 or so clones, 70% to 90% of them singletons. Material: pancreatic tumor tissue. All receptors come from a human donor with pancreatic ductal adenocarcinoma. Each CDR3 is given with its conserved first and last residue. A D gene is named only where the DNA matches it firmly. Some rows have no size entry. The others give once, few or many, or a class for an expanded clone.

v_gene	abundance	j_gene	d_gene	CDR3aa	CDR3nt
TRBV5-4	.	TRBJ2-1	.	CASSRGAGRAVISSYNEQFF	TGTGCCAGCAGCCGGGGGGCAGGGCGGGCGGTAATAAGCTCCTACAATGAGCAGTTCTTC
TRBV4-2	.	TRBJ2-1	.	CASSQGGGGDSYNEQFF	TGTGCCAGCAGCCAAGGGGGAGGCGGGGACTCCTACAATGAGCAGTTCTTC
TRBV2	few	TRBJ1-2	.	CASWTDPYGYTF	TGTGCCAGCTGGACAGACCCTTATGGCTACACCTTC
TRBV27	.	TRBJ2-5	TRBD1	CASSPGWTGLITNQETQYF	TGTGCCAGCAGTCCGGGGTGGACAGGCCTAATAACAAACCAAGAGACCCAGTACTTC
TRBV6-6	.	TRBJ1-2	.	CASSHSGREYGYTF	TGTGCCAGCAGTCACTCAGGACGCGAATATGGCTACACCTTC
TRBV4-2	.	TRBJ2-1	.	CASSPTGGREDNEQFF	TGTGCCAGCAGCCCTACCGGTGGACGTGAAGACAATGAGCAGTTCTTC
TRBV5-1	.	TRBJ2-1	.	CASSSHLVRTEQFF	TGCGCCAGCAGCTCCCACCTCGTTAGAACTGAGCAGTTCTTC
TRBV7-8	.	TRBJ2-3	.	CASSSGPWDTQYF	TGTGCCAGCAGCTCCGGACCCTGGGATACGCAGTATTTT
TRBV4-1	.	TRBJ2-3	TRBD1	CASSQEVRGLGDTQYF	TGCGCCAGCAGCCAAGAGGTCAGGGGGCTTGGGGATACGCAGTATTTT
TRBV5-6	.	TRBJ2-7	.	CASSRAGSPSREQYF	TGTGCCAGCAGCCGCGCCGGTTCCCCCTCTCGCGAGCAGTACTTC
TRBV6-5	.	TRBJ1-6	.	CASTLGGAPLHF	TGTGCCAGCACCTTAGGTGGGGCACCCCTCCACTTT
TRBV5-4	.	TRBJ2-7	TRBD2	CASSSGLDYEQYF	TGTGCCAGCAGCTCGGGACTAGACTACGAGCAGTACTTC
TRBV19	.	TRBJ1-4	.	CASSIQGPFEKLFF	TGTGCCAGTAGTATACAGGGGCCGTTTGAAAAACTGTTTTTT
TRBV12-5	few	TRBJ2-5	.	CASGLGTVETQYF	TGTGCTAGTGGTTTGGGGACTGTAGAGACCCAGTACTTC
TRBV19	.	TRBJ2-3	.	CASSYGFTDTQYF	TGTGCCAGTAGTTATGGGTTCACAGATACGCAGTATTTT
TRBV28	.	TRBJ1-2	.	CASSFNRGQGNGYTF	TGTGCCAGCAGTTTTAACCGGGGGCAGGGGAATGGCTACACCTTC
TRBV19	.	TRBJ2-5	.	CASRGTPPETQYF	TGTGCCAGTAGAGGAACCCCCCCGGAGACCCAGTACTTC
TRBV27	.	TRBJ1-2	.	CASSLSWRYGYTF	TGTGCCAGCAGTTTATCATGGCGGTATGGCTACACCTTC
TRBV11-3	.	TRBJ2-1	.	CASSLVSGARNEQFF	TGTGCCAGCAGCTTAGTCTCGGGGGCCCGCAATGAGCAGTTCTTC
TRBV6-6	few	TRBJ2-1	.	CASTPTSLSYNEQFF	TGTGCCAGCACTCCTACTAGCCTCTCCTACAATGAGCAGTTCTTC
TRBV4-2	once	TRBJ1-1	.	CASIGAGTEAFF	TGTGCCAGCATAGGTGCGGGTACTGAAGCTTTCTTT
TRBV6-5	.	TRBJ2-7	.	CASSAPGPQGYF	TGTGCCAGCAGTGCCCCGGGGCCTCAAGGGTACTTC
TRBV18	.	TRBJ1-1	.	CASSPENRAGVGTEAFF	TGTGCCAGCTCACCAGAAAACAGGGCCGGGGTCGGCACTGAAGCTTTCTTT
TRBV7-9	.	TRBJ1-3	.	CASSQTSSGNTIYF	TGTGCCAGCAGCCAAACAAGCTCTGGAAACACCATATATTTT
TRBV2	once	TRBJ1-1	.	CATGGGGAKTEAFF	TGTGCCACCGGAGGCGGGGGGGCGAAAACTGAAGCTTTCTTT
TRBV4-2	.	TRBJ2-1	.	CASSQGDADNEQFF	TGTGCCAGCAGCCAAGGGGACGCTGACAATGAGCAGTTCTTC